Below are 13 T cell receptor beta chains sequenced from a single sample in a study of cytomegalovirus exposure and HLA in healthy donors. Primers: 60 Vbeta forward and 13 Jbeta reverse. The method was immunoSEQ multiplex PCR; TCRdb's version includes in-frame clones alone and lacks a portion of them. The repertoire holds 150,000 to 200,000 clones, with 70% to 90% as singletons. Sequencing was performed on PBMCs. These receptors came from a man aged 18 to 30 in good health and CMV-seropositive.

The rearrangement uses TRBV4-3 and TRBJ1-2; possibly TRBD1 for D (5 bases). Germline V CDR1 and CDR2: LGHNA, YSLEER. V was clipped by 0 bases and J by 6 bases, with 11 bases between them. The CDR3 is 14 amino acids. The CDR3 bases are TGCGCCAGCAGCCAAGATCGGGGGGGGGATGGCTACACCTTC. It translates to CASSQDRGGDGYTF.

This rearrangement joins TRBV11-3 to TRBJ1-2; 8 bases line up with TRBD1. The ends lost 1 base at V and 4 bases at J; junction bases unmatched: 2. This CDR3 contains 14 residues. The germline gives CDR1 SGHNT, CDR2 YENEEA. The CDR3 sequence is CASSLGQGSYGYTF. Here the CDR3 DNA reads TGTGCCAGCAGCTTAGGACAGGGGAGCTATGGCTACACCTTC.

This chain links TRBV7-9 with TRBJ1-2; no reliable D call. V gave up 7 bases and J gave up 8 bases, with 17 bases separating them. CDR3 length: 13 amino acids. Germline CDR1 and CDR2: SEHNR and FQNEAQ (reference sequence). CDR3 sequence (DNA): TGTGCCAGCATCGCCCTACGGGGTCCCGGCTACACCTTC. It codes for CASIALRGPGYTF.

The chain has TRBV7-2 and TRBJ1-3, with unresolved D. In germline, CDR1 is SGHTA, CDR2 FQGNSA. The CDR3 is 15 residues long. Trimming removed 5 bases at V and 0 bases at J, with 11 bases between. This chain's CDR3 is CASSARTFSGNTIYF. The CDR3 nucleotides are TGTGCCAGCAGCGCCCGGACTTTCTCTGGAAACACCATATATTTT.

This clone has just one count. The chain joins TRBV10-3 to TRBJ1-6; D might be TRBD1 (6 bases). This CDR3 is built from 15 residues. The germline V gene has CDR1 ENHRY and CDR2 SYGVKD. V was shortened by 0 bases and J by 7 bases, with 10 bases between the two germline ends. CDR3 protein: CAISESTGKNSPLHF. CDR3 DNA: TGTGCCATCAGTGAGTCGACAGGCAAAAATTCACCCCTCCACTTT.

V gene TRBV6-6 combines with J gene TRBJ1-2, with D perhaps matching TRBD1 (6 bases). The CDR3 length is 16 residues. V shed 2 bases and J shed 7 bases, with 20 bases lying between them. Germline loops: CDR1 MNHNY, CDR2 SVGAGI (reference sequence). The CDR3 reads CASSYLLNGGPSGYTF. The CDR3 DNA is TGTGCCAGCAGTTACCTTTTAAACGGGGGGCCGAGTGGCTACACCTTC.

The J gene is TRBJ2-7, the V gene TRBV9; perhaps TRBD2 as D (5 bases). CDR1 is SGDLS and CDR2 is YYNGEE in the germline V gene. The CDR3 runs 12 residues. V was shortened by 4 bases and J by 3 bases, with 8 bases between the two germline ends. The DNA for the CDR3 is TGTGCCAGCAGCCTCGAGGGCTACGAGCAGTACTTC. Translating it yields CASSLEGYEQYF.

This rearrangement joins TRBV6-6 to TRBJ2-2; D unresolved. There are 14 residues in the CDR3. The germline gives CDR1 MNHNY, CDR2 SVGAGI (reference sequence). V dropped 2 bases and J dropped 1 base, with 5 bases sitting between them. The CDR3 spells CASSYARNTGELFF. DNA of the CDR3: TGTGCCAGCAGTTACGCCAGGAACACCGGGGAGCTGTTTTTT.

Notes on this clone: A junction boundary mismatches the germline segment, possibly from a read error. The rearrangement joins TRBV6-5 to TRBJ1-3; possibly TRBD1 for D (5 bases). Germline CDR1 MNHEY, CDR2 SVGAGI. The CDR3 contains 14 residues. The CDR3 DNA follows: TGTGCCAGCAGTTGGCAGGGCTCTGGAGACACCATATATTTT. It is translated as CASSWQGSGDTIYF.

This chain uses TRBV2 with TRBJ1-5; D unclear. Germline CDR1 reads SNHLY; CDR2 reads FYNNEI. This CDR3 spans 13 amino acids. V dropped 3 bases and J dropped 6 bases, with 9 bases sitting between them. The CDR3 sequence: CASSDQVGQPQHF. The CDR3, as DNA: TGTGCCAGCAGTGATCAGGTGGGTCAGCCCCAGCATTTT.

The chain uses TRBV5-1 and TRBJ1-1; D may be TRBD1 (6 bases). V was cut by 5 bases and J by 1 base, with 21 bases left in between. CDR1 is SGHRS and CDR2 is YFSETQ in the germline V gene. This CDR3 has 17 residues. The DNA of the CDR3 is TGCGCCAGCAGTACACAGGGCGTCCTAATGGGGAACACTGAAGCTTTCTTT. This translates into CASSTQGVLMGNTEAFF.

The V call is TRBV7-9, the J call TRBJ2-4; tentative D call: TRBD1 (6 bases). V shed 3 bases and J shed 7 bases, with 7 bases lying between them. This CDR3 spans 12 amino acids. Germline CDR1 SEHNR, CDR2 FQNEAQ (reference sequence). The CDR3 nucleotides read TGTGCCAGCAGCTTTCAGGGGAACATTCAGTACTTC. It yields the protein CASSFQGNIQYF. The entire variable domain, with the rest obtained from reference TRBV7-9 and TRBJ2-4, is as follows: DTGVSQNPRHKITKRGQNVTFRCDPISEHNRLYWYRQTLGQGPEFLTYFQNEAQLEKSRLLSDRFSAERPKGSFSTLEIQRTEQGDSAMYLCASSFQGNIQYFGAGTRLSVL.

CDR3 protein: CASSLPGLARNEQFF. In nucleotides, the CDR3 is TGTGCCAGCAGCTTACCGGGACTAGCGAGGAATGAGCAGTTCTTC. The chain couples TRBV5-6 to TRBJ2-1; 10 bases map to TRBD2. The CDR3 covers 15 residues. The germline gives CDR1 SGHDT, CDR2 YYEEEE. The J segment lost 7 bases and the V segment lost 2 bases, leaving 6 bases of the junction unmatched.